This T cell receptor (beta chain) was found in a study of blood T cell repertoires in COVID-19. Trimming cost V 4 bases and J 6 bases; bases outside gene matches: 6. The germline CDR1 and CDR2 sequences are SGHNT and YYREEE (reference sequence). The CDR3 has 13 residues. The repertoire was sequenced with immunoSEQ multiplex PCR; TCRdb's copy has only in-frame clones and lacks some. The sample yields around 150,000 clones, about 90% seen once. The sequenced sample was peripheral blood. This sequence was found in a man younger than 40 with COVID-19, enrolled during active disease. The rearrangement joins TRBV5-4 to TRBJ2-7; the match to TRBD2 covers 8 bases. CDR3 region: CASSRPTSVEQYF. The CDR3 DNA reads as TGTGCCAGCAGCAGGCCGACTAGCGTCGAGCAGTACTTC. Full variable domain (outside the CDR3, taken from reference TRBV5-4 and TRBJ2-7): ETGVTQSPTHLIKTRGQQVTLRCSSQSGHNTVSWYQQALGQGPQFIFQYYREEENGRGNFPPRFSGLQFPNYSSELNVNALELDDSALYLCASSRPTSVEQYFGPGTRLTVT.